A selection of T cell receptor beta chains follows, all from one sample in a study of CD8 T cells in Susac syndrome. TCRdb redid the calling of the immunoSEQ multiplex PCR reads with MiXCR, one entry per CDR3 protein. There are about 210,000 distinct CDR3 sequences in the sample; roughly 96% occur only once, and roughly 0.09% lies in the top ten. Sequencing was done on a sample of CD4+ T cells from PBMCs. All receptors come from a human donor with multiple sclerosis. Both conserved end residues are trimmed from each CDR3.

j_gene	v_gene	len	CDR3aa
TRBJ1-1	TRBV29-1	10	SVVPGRGEAF
TRBJ2-1	TRBV29-1	11	SATPGGSNEQF
TRBJ2-3	TRBV30	13	AWSLRSGSTDTQY
TRBJ1-1	TRBV9	12	ASSPGPVGTEAF
TRBJ2-5	TRBV9	12	ASSPLGSGETQY
TRBJ2-3	TRBV24-1	11	ATSDLGANTQY
TRBJ2-4	TRBV5-1	12	ASRPGQGVDIQY
TRBJ2-7	TRBV4-1	12	ASSQEGLNYEQY
TRBJ1-1	TRBV5-1	15	ASRTATGGGMNTEAF
TRBJ1-2	TRBV23-1	11	ASSQPPLGGYT
TRBJ1-2	TRBV30	10	AWSGGSYGYT
TRBJ2-5	TRBV28	11	ASSLGGQETQY
TRBJ2-7	TRBV9	13	ASPQRASGSYEQY
TRBJ1-5	TRBV29-1	12	SVSQGLSNQPQH
TRBJ1-1	TRBV20-1	10	SVGRRFTEAF
TRBJ2-5	TRBV4-1	12	ASSHGQGKETQY
TRBJ1-5	TRBV27	11	ASSLQGGQPQH
TRBJ1-2	TRBV3-1	13	ASSPQGPGVHGYT
TRBJ2-7	TRBV9	11	ASSVGDGLGQY
TRBJ2-1	TRBV10-2	12	ASGGLGLGNEQF
TRBJ2-7	TRBV29-1	9	SGRRGPEQY
TRBJ2-1	TRBV12-3/TRBV12-4	14	ASSLRTSGAYNEQF
TRBJ2-7	TRBV4-1	11	ASSQGGLADQY
TRBJ2-1	TRBV9	16	ASSRRTSGGPLYNEQF
TRBJ2-3	TRBV11-2	13	ASSLDGTRRDTQY
TRBJ2-7	TRBV20-1	10	SARWQSYEQY
TRBJ2-4	TRBV12-3/TRBV12-4	10	ASSLEGPYQY
TRBJ2-1	TRBV19	10	ASSIDQREQF
TRBJ1-4	TRBV30	12	AWSVRRNNEKLF
TRBJ2-7	TRBV3-1	13	ASSQGVSGGYEQY
TRBJ2-3	TRBV9	12	ASHPGGGTDTQY
TRBJ1-6	TRBV20-1	12	SAKYSVYNSPLH
TRBJ2-7	TRBV20-1	10	SAGSGRAEQY
TRBJ1-2	TRBV5-1	15	ASSSESGRSGIYGYT
TRBJ2-1	TRBV28	16	ASSTEQGLGVSYNEQF
TRBJ1-5	TRBV2	14	ASSDSDSLGNQPQH
TRBJ1-2	TRBV7-9	12	ASSLLEEVNGYT
TRBJ2-5	TRBV3-1	13	ASSQDARSLETQY
TRBJ1-1	TRBV12-3/TRBV12-4	10	ASRLGRTEAF
TRBJ2-5	TRBV20-1	11	SAREPGPGAQY
TRBJ2-1	TRBV20-1	9	SASSFNEQF
TRBJ2-1	TRBV29-1	13	SGIKQGSSYNEQF
TRBJ2-7	TRBV5-1	14	ASSLAGGVGFYEQY
TRBJ2-5	TRBV9	12	ASSEGGQGETQY
TRBJ2-7	TRBV7-9	14	ASSARLAGEPWEVY
TRBJ2-3	TRBV29-1	12	SVAGTGGGNTQY
TRBJ2-2	TRBV7-9	12	ASSLFQDTGELF
TRBJ1-5	TRBV1	14	TSSQDRVRRNQPQH